A selection of T cell receptor beta chains follows, all from one sample in a study of control samples from healthy donors and cancer patients. Method: immunoSEQ multiplex PCR; TCRdb's copy keeps in-frame clones and lacks some. The repertoire has roughly 120,000 clones, approximately 87% of them found once; the top ten carry around 10%. Sequenced material: blood. These receptors were collected from a man aged 25-40 years in good health. CDR3s include the opening cysteine and the closing phenylalanine or tryptophan. A D gene is named only where the DNA matches it firmly. Some rows mark clone size as missing; the rest say once, few, many or name a class of expanded clone.

abundance,j_gene,v_gene,d_gene,CDR3aa,CDR3nt
.,TRBJ2-3,TRBV27,.,CASSLSNHYTDTQYF,TGTGCCAGCAGCCTATCCAACCATTACACAGATACGCAGTATTTT
.,TRBJ1-5,TRBV6-2/TRBV6-3,.,CASSSRHNQPQHF,TGTGCCAGCAGTTCTCGACACAATCAGCCCCAGCATTTT
.,TRBJ1-2,TRBV13,TRBD1,CASSQDRVPLFYGYTF,TGTGCCAGCAGCCAGGACAGGGTCCCACTCTTCTATGGCTACACCTTC
.,TRBJ2-1,TRBV12-3/TRBV12-4,.,CASSLRAEQFF,TGTGCCAGCAGTTTAAGAGCTGAGCAGTTCTTC
.,TRBJ1-2,TRBV7-8,.,CASSLGRGGGYTF,TGTGCCAGCAGCTTAGGCCGCGGGGGAGGCTACACCTTC
.,TRBJ1-5,TRBV2,TRBD1,CASTQGASQPQHF,TGTGCCAGTACACAGGGGGCGAGCCAGCCCCAGCATTTT
.,TRBJ2-7,TRBV27,TRBD1,CASSAGTGSPYEQYF,TGTGCCAGCAGTGCCGGGACAGGGAGTCCCTACGAGCAGTACTTC
.,TRBJ1-6,TRBV10-3,.,CAISEEGSWSSYNSPLHF,TGTGCCATCAGTGAGGAGGGTAGCTGGAGCTCCTATAATTCACCCCTCCACTTT
.,TRBJ1-1,TRBV13,.,CASSLRWGYTEAFF,TGTGCCAGCAGCTTGAGGTGGGGGTACACTGAAGCTTTCTTT
.,TRBJ1-6,TRBV27,.,CASSWRDTNSPLHF,TGTGCCAGCAGTTGGCGGGACACTAATTCACCCCTCCACTTT
.,TRBJ2-2,TRBV11-3,.,CASSYSRTGELFF,TGTGCCAGCAGCTATTCACGGACCGGGGAGCTGTTTTTT
.,TRBJ1-1,TRBV19,.,CASSQDRGDTEAFF,TGTGCCAGTAGCCAAGACCGGGGGGACACTGAAGCTTTCTTT
.,TRBJ1-2,TRBV5-1,.,CASSSLESRYGYTF,TGCGCCAGCAGCTCGTTGGAGAGCAGATATGGCTACACCTTC
.,TRBJ1-6,TRBV19,.,CASSTTGGKGSTSPLHF,TGTGCCAGTAGTACAACCGGGGGTAAGGGGTCCACTTCACCCCTCCACTTT
.,TRBJ1-2,TRBV12-3/TRBV12-4,TRBD1,CASSSQGGYGYTF,TGTGCCAGCAGCTCACAGGGGGGATATGGCTACACCTTC
.,TRBJ2-5,TRBV19,TRBD1,CASTTTGGNQETQYF,TGTGCCAGTACTACGACAGGGGGCAACCAAGAGACCCAGTACTTC
few,TRBJ1-1,TRBV2,.,CASSNGYEAFF,TGTGCCAGCAGTAACGGATATGAAGCTTTCTTT
.,TRBJ1-5,TRBV2,.,CASRDWVGDQPQHF,TGTGCCAGCAGGGATTGGGTGGGTGATCAGCCCCAGCATTTT
.,TRBJ1-4,TRBV5-1,TRBD1,CASSFPQGAVGEKLFF,TGCGCCAGCAGCTTCCCTCAGGGGGCTGTGGGGGAAAAACTGTTTTTT
.,TRBJ1-2,TRBV19,TRBD1,CASSSRDRAYGYTF,TGTGCCAGTAGCAGCCGGGACAGGGCATATGGCTACACCTTC
once,TRBJ1-2,TRBV5-1,.,CASSLFSGEDGYTF,TGCGCCAGCAGCTTGTTCTCCGGGGAGGATGGCTACACCTTC
.,TRBJ1-1,TRBV12-5,.,CASGLRGMNTEAFF,TGTGCTAGTGGTTTGAGGGGTATGAACACTGAAGCTTTCTTT
.,TRBJ2-7,TRBV10-3,.,CAISESIGFYEQYF,TGTGCCATCAGTGAGTCTATTGGATTCTACGAGCAGTACTTC
few,TRBJ2-3,TRBV5-1,TRBD1,CASSRTGTGGDTQYF,TGCGCCAGCAGCCGAACCGGGACAGGGGGAGATACGCAGTATTTT
.,TRBJ1-2,TRBV3-1/TRBV3-2,.,CASSRREPRYYTF,TGTGCCAGCAGCCGCAGGGAGCCGCGATACTACACCTTC
.,TRBJ2-1,TRBV12-5,.,CASGWGSYNEQFF,TGTGCTAGTGGTTGGGGCTCCTACAATGAGCAGTTCTTC
.,TRBJ1-2,TRBV28,.,CASSFSQVRRGYTF,TGTGCCAGCAGTTTTTCACAGGTGCGGCGCGGCTACACCTTC
.,TRBJ1-1,TRBV6-5,TRBD1,CASNRGDTEAFF,TGTGCCAGCAACAGGGGGGACACTGAAGCTTTCTTT
.,TRBJ1-2,TRBV5-1,TRBD1,CASSYGTGGGYGYTF,TGCGCCAGCAGCTACGGGACAGGGGGAGGCTATGGCTACACCTTC
.,TRBJ2-2,TRBV5-8,.,CASALSFTGELFF,TGTGCCAGCGCGCTCTCATTCACCGGGGAGCTGTTTTTT
.,TRBJ1-1,TRBV5-8,.,CASKTAENTEAFF,TGTGCCAGCAAAACGGCCGAGAACACTGAAGCTTTCTTT
.,TRBJ2-1,TRBV7-8,.,CASSLGRTNEQFF,TGTGCCAGCAGCTTAGGGAGAACGAATGAGCAGTTCTTC
once,TRBJ1-6,TRBV7-8,TRBD1,CASRLGTGGNSPLHF,TGTGCCAGCAGACTAGGGACAGGGGGTAATTCACCCCTCCACTTT
.,TRBJ2-7,TRBV3-1/TRBV3-2,.,CASSRESRGEQYF,TGTGCCAGCAGCCGGGAAAGCCGGGGGGAGCAGTACTTC
.,TRBJ2-7,TRBV3-1/TRBV3-2,.,CASSPQGHEQYF,TGTGCCAGCAGCCCCCAGGGTCACGAGCAGTACTTC
.,TRBJ2-7,TRBV4-2,.,CASSQIGAEQYF,TGTGCCAGCAGCCAGATAGGGGCCGAGCAGTACTTC
.,TRBJ1-5,TRBV19,.,CASRNSNQPQHF,TGTGCCAGTAGGAATAGCAATCAGCCCCAGCATTTT
.,TRBJ1-2,TRBV10-3,.,CAINGRGSNYGYTF,TGTGCCATCAATGGCAGGGGTTCAAACTATGGCTACACCTTC
.,TRBJ1-1,TRBV6-5,.,CASSPDSSYTEAFF,TGTGCCAGTAGCCCAGACAGTTCTTACACTGAAGCTTTCTTT
.,TRBJ1-1,TRBV6-6,TRBD1,CASSIQGANTEAFF,TGTGCCAGCAGTATACAGGGGGCGAATACTGAAGCTTTCTTT
.,TRBJ1-6,TRBV7-2,TRBD1,CASSLGVGTDNNSPLHF,TGTGCCAGCAGCTTAGGTGTAGGGACAGACAATAATTCACCCCTCCACTTT
.,TRBJ2-2,TRBV6-4,.,CASSDSRGGNTGELFF,TGTGCCAGCAGTGACTCGAGGGGGGGGAACACCGGGGAGCTGTTTTTT
.,TRBJ2-1,TRBV11-2,TRBD2,CASTPGGYNEQFF,TGTGCCAGCACCCCGGGGGGCTACAATGAGCAGTTCTTC
many,TRBJ1-2,TRBV12-3/TRBV12-4,.,CASSLSDSYGYTF,TGTGCCAGCAGTTTATCTGACAGCTATGGCTACACCTTC
.,TRBJ1-6,TRBV7-9,.,CASSLPESTLHF,TGTGCCAGCAGCCTCCCCGAGAGTACCCTCCACTTT
.,TRBJ1-5,TRBV28,.,CASSSPSNQPQHF,TGTGCCAGCAGTTCCCCGAGCAATCAGCCCCAGCATTTT
.,TRBJ1-2,TRBV11-2,TRBD1,CASSPGGNYGYTF,TGTGCCAGCAGCCCAGGGGGTAACTATGGCTACACCTTC
once,TRBJ1-1,TRBV5-1,.,CASSLAGHYTEAFF,TGCGCCAGCAGCTTGGCCGGACATTACACTGAAGCTTTCTTT
.,TRBJ1-2,TRBV11-3,TRBD1,CASSSDHRDSNYGYTF,TGTGCCAGCAGCTCCGATCACCGGGACAGCAACTATGGCTACACCTTC
.,TRBJ1-6,TRBV7-2,.,CASSLRTDSYNSPLHF,TGTGCCAGCAGCTTAAGGACAGACTCCTATAATTCACCCCTCCACTTT
.,TRBJ1-6,TRBV5-8,.,CASSLIRNNSPLHF,TGTGCCAGCAGCTTGATAAGAAATAATTCACCCCTCCACTTT
.,TRBJ1-2,TRBV6-2/TRBV6-3,.,CASSMSGRTYGYTF,TGTGCCAGCAGTATGTCGGGTCGCACTTATGGCTACACCTTC
.,TRBJ1-2,TRBV4-2,.,CASSQEVRVPLREGYTF,TGTGCCAGCAGCCAAGAGGTTAGGGTCCCTCTACGGGAGGGCTACACCTTC
.,TRBJ1-4,TRBV5-1,.,CASSLAHTTNEKLFF,TGCGCCAGCAGCTTGGCCCACACAACTAATGAAAAACTGTTTTTT
.,TRBJ1-6,TRBV11-3,TRBD1,CASSLNRGNSPLHF,TGTGCCAGCAGCTTGAACAGGGGTAATTCACCCCTCCACTTT
few,TRBJ2-7,TRBV5-1,TRBD2,CASSLAGGGPLGYEQYF,TGCGCCAGCAGCTTGGCCGGGGGGGGCCCCCTTGGCTACGAGCAGTACTTC
once,TRBJ2-7,TRBV19,.,CASSIPRAYEQYF,TGTGCCAGTAGTATCCCGAGAGCCTACGAGCAGTACTTC